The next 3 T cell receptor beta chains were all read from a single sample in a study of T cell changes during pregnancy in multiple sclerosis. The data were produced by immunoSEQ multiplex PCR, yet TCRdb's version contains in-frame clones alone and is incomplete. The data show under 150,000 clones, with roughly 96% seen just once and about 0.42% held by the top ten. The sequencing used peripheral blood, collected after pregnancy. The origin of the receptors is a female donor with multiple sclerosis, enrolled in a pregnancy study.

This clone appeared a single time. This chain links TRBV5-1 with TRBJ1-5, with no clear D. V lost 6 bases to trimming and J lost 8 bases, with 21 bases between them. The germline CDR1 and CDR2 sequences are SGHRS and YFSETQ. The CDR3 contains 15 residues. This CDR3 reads CASTNGGPAIKPQHF. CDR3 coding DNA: TGCGCCAGCACCAATGGAGGACCAGCAATCAAGCCCCAGCATTTT.

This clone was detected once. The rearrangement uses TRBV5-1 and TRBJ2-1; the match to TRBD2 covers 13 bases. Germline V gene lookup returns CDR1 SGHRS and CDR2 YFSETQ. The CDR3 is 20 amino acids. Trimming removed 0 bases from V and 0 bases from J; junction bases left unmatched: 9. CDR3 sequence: CASSLGLAGGGHGSYNEQFF. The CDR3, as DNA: TGCGCCAGCAGCTTGGGACTAGCGGGAGGCGGACACGGCTCCTACAATGAGCAGTTCTTC. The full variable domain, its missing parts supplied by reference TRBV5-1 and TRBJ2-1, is KAGVTQTPRYLIKTRGQQVTLSCSPISGHRSVSWYQQTPGQGLQFLFEYFSETQRNKGNFPGRFSGRQFSNSRSEMNVSTLELGDSALYLCASSLGLAGGGHGSYNEQFFGPGTRLTVL.

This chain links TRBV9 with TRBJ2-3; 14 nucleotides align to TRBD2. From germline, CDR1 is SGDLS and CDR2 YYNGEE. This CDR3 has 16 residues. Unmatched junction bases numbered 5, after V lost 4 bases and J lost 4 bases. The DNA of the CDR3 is TGTGCCAGCAGCTCGGGACTAGCGGGAGTGGCAGATACGCAGTATTTT. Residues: CASSSGLAGVADTQYF.